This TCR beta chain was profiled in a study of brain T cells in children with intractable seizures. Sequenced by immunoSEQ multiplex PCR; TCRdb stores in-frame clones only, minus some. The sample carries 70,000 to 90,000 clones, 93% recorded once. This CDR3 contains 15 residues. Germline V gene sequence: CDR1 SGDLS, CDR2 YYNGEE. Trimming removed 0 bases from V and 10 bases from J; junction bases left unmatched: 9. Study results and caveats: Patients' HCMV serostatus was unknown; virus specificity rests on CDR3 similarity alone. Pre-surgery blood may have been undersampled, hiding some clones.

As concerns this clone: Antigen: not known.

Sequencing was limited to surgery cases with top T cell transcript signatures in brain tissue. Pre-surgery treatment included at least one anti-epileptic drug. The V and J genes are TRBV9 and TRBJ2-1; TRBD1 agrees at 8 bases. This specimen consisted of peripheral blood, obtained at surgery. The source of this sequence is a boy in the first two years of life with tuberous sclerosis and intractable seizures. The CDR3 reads CASSVGRGLHWEQFF. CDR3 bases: TGTGCCAGCAGCGTAGGCAGGGGGCTTCATTGGGAGCAGTTCTTC.